The 17 T cell receptor beta chains below come from one sample, sequenced in a study of T cell repertoires in cytomegalovirus infection. TCRdb re-derived calls from the reads in MiXCR, one entry per CDR3 protein. The sample lists under 150,000 distinct CDR3 sequences, 7.5% to 9% occurring once. Sequencing input: PBMCs. The origin of the receptors is a human donor in good health (CMV status not recorded). Some clones in this sample may be carry-over from other donors' samples.

V and J are TRBV10-3 and TRBJ2-1, with 10 bases matching TRBD1. Germline CDR1 is ENHRY and CDR2 is SYGVKD. J was trimmed by 9 bases and V by 9 bases; bases with no gene match: 11. The CDR3 extends over 14 amino acids. CDR3 region: CAITGTGEGGEQFF. CDR3 sequence (DNA): TGTGCCATTACCGGGACAGGGGAGGGTGGTGAGCAGTTCTTC.

This clonotype was detected ten times or more. The genes are TRBV28 and TRBJ1-2; D is uncertain. Trimming took off 3 bases at V and 4 bases at J, with 15 bases between the two ends. This CDR3 comprises 15 residues. CDR1 is MDHEN and CDR2 is SYDVKM in the germline V gene. The CDR3 here is CASSLLRPIGYGYTF. The CDR3 region has the DNA TGTGCCAGCAGTTTGCTCCGACCAATAGGCTATGGCTACACCTTC.

This clonotype was found many times. The rearrangement links TRBV9 to TRBJ2-7, with D possibly TRBD2 on 7 matching bases. V lost 3 bases and J 2 bases, leaving 18 bases between the germline ends. Germline CDR1 is SGDLS and CDR2 is YYNGEE. The CDR3 length is 16 residues. CDR3 DNA: TGTGCCAGCAGCGGACGGGGAAGGGGGGGGCCCTACGAGCAGTACTTC. Its protein is CASSGRGRGGPYEQYF.

This clonotype has a count of ten or more. This chain uses TRBV7-2 with TRBJ1-2; no reliable D call. V gave up 5 bases and J gave up 6 bases, with 10 bases separating them. The CDR3 is made up of 12 amino acids. The V gene's germline CDR1 is SGHTA and CDR2 FQGNSA. The CDR3 loop is CASSPRSHGYTF. The CDR3 DNA is TGTGCCAGCAGCCCCCGGTCGCATGGCTACACCTTC.

This clonotype was counted at least ten times. The chain recombines TRBV7-3 with TRBJ2-7, with TRBD2 matching 8 bases. CDR1 SGHTA and CDR2 FQGTGA come from the germline V gene. The J segment lost 5 bases and the V segment lost 4 bases, leaving 7 bases of the junction unmatched. The CDR3 sequence is 14 residues long. This CDR3 is CASSSSGGRDEQYF. The CDR3 nucleotides are TGTGCCAGCAGCTCCAGCGGGGGAAGGGACGAGCAGTACTTC.

In this sample, this clonotype turned up many times. This sequence joins TRBV7-8 and TRBJ1-6; D is possibly TRBD1 (5 bases). The ends were cut back, 1 base at V and 0 bases at J, with 10 bases in the middle. This CDR3 spans 17 amino acids. From germline, CDR1 is SGHVS and CDR2 FQNEAQ. The DNA for the CDR3 is TGTGCCAGCAGCTTAGACGGGGCATCCTCCTATAATTCACCCCTCCACTTT. This encodes CASSLDGASSYNSPLHF.

This clonotype came up many times. The chain's CDR3 is CASSMTRGGTDEQYF. CDR3 coding DNA: TGTGCCAGTAGTATGACCCGGGGAGGGACCGACGAGCAGTACTTC. The rearrangement uses TRBV19 and TRBJ2-7; 7 nucleotides agree with TRBD2. Germline-derived CDR1 and CDR2 are LNHDA and SQIVND (reference sequence). The CDR3 loop spans 15 amino acids. With 3 bases clipped from V and 5 bases from J, the junction kept 10 bases outside the gene matches. Filled out from reference TRBV19 and TRBJ2-7, the complete variable domain reads DGGITQSPKYLFRKEGQNVTLSCEQNLNHDAMYWYRQDPGQGLRLIYYSQIVNDFQKGDIAEGYSVSREKKESFPLTVTSAQKNPTAFYLCASSMTRGGTDEQYFGPGTRLTVT.

In its sample, this clonotype was seen many times. The chain joins TRBV19 to TRBJ2-3; D unclear. With 1 base removed from V and 1 base from J, the gap between germline ends came to 6 bases. There are 14 residues in the CDR3. Germline V gene data show CDR1 as LNHDA and CDR2 as SQIVND (reference sequence). CDR3 loop: CASSIAFGTDTQYF. CDR3 coding DNA: TGTGCCAGTAGTATAGCCTTTGGCACAGATACGCAGTATTTT.

This clonotype was detected ten times or more. The chain carries TRBV28 and TRBJ1-5; D uncertain. The CDR3 is made up of 14 amino acids. Germline CDR1 is MDHEN and CDR2 is SYDVKM. V was cut by 7 bases and J by 4 bases, with 14 bases left in between. The DNA for the CDR3 is TGTGCCAGCAACTCCCCCATCGGGAATCAGCCCCAGCATTTT. Amino acid sequence: CASNSPIGNQPQHF.

Only a few counts were recorded for this clonotype. The chain uses TRBV14 and TRBJ2-3, with D tentatively TRBD1 (6 bases). The CDR3 runs 13 residues. The germline V gene has CDR1 SGHDN and CDR2 FVKESK. V was cut by 1 base and J by 7 bases, with 9 bases left in between. CDR3 residues: CASSQVTGNTQYF. CDR3 nucleotides: TGTGCCAGCAGCCAAGTTACAGGGAATACGCAGTATTTT. Combining the CDR3 with reference TRBV14 and TRBJ2-3 gives the whole variable domain EAGVTQFPSHSVIEKGQTVTLRCDPISGHDNLYWYRRVMGKEIKFLLHFVKESKQDESGMPNNRFLAERTGGTYSTLKVQPAELEDSGVYFCASSQVTGNTQYFGPGTRLTVL.

Many counts were recorded for this clonotype. This sequence joins TRBV7-9 and TRBJ1-4; D gene ambiguous. The germline gives CDR1 SEHNR, CDR2 FQNEAQ (reference sequence). Deletions cut 5 bases from V and 1 base from J, with 11 bases between. The CDR3 loop spans 15 amino acids. The CDR3 DNA reads TGTGCCAGCAGCATAATGGACGGAACTAATGAAAAACTGTTTTTT. This encodes CASSIMDGTNEKLFF.

Many counts were recorded for this clonotype. V usage is TRBV29-1 and J usage is TRBJ2-5; TRBD2 might be the D (5 bases). Germline V CDR1 and CDR2: SQVTM, ANQGSEA. Trimming pared 3 bases from V and 2 bases from J, leaving 7 bases between. CDR3 length: 12 amino acids. The CDR3 sequence: CSVDRGQETQYF. CDR3 sequence (DNA): TGCAGCGTTGATCGGGGACAAGAGACCCAGTACTTC.

The rearrangement links TRBV20-1 to TRBJ2-6, with 7 bases fitting TRBD1. V was pared by 1 base and J by 1 base, with 1 base of the junction left unmatched. This CDR3 comprises 15 residues. The germline CDR1 and CDR2 sequences are DFQATT and SNEGSKA (reference sequence). CDR3 amino acids: CSARATGSGANVLTF. The DNA for the CDR3 is TGCAGTGCTAGAGCGACAGGGTCTGGGGCCAACGTCCTGACTTTC.

This clonotype has at least ten counts. The V call is TRBV6-5, the J call TRBJ2-7; D may be TRBD1 or TRBD2 (6 bases each). Trimming cost V 6 bases and J 4 bases, with 19 bases left between them. Germline lookup yields CDR1 MNHEY and CDR2 SVGAGI. The CDR3 extends over 15 amino acids. The DNA of the CDR3 is TGTGCCAGCAGACGGCACGGGGGACATACTTACGAGCAGTACTTC. This encodes CASRRHGGHTYEQYF.

This clonotype came up many times. This chain connects TRBV7-2 to TRBJ1-3; D remains unclear. Trimming pared 1 base from V and 4 bases from J, leaving 8 bases between. The CDR3 runs 14 residues. Per germline, CDR1 SGHTA and CDR2 FQGNSA. The chain's CDR3 is CASSLGTVGNTIYF. In DNA form, the CDR3 reads TGTGCCAGCAGCTTAGGAACGGTCGGAAACACCATATATTTT.

In the case of this clonotype: A clone one base away is much larger, so this may be a read error. This sequence joins TRBV20-1 and TRBJ2-7; 11 bases are a match to TRBD2. Trimming removed 6 bases from V and 3 bases from J; junction bases left unmatched: 7. Germline V lookup: CDR1 DFQATT, CDR2 SNEGSKA (reference sequence). The CDR3 is made up of 14 amino acids. In DNA form, the CDR3 reads TGCAGTGCGCAACTAGCGGGGGAAATCTACGAGCAGTACTTC. Protein: CSAQLAGEIYEQYF.

This clonotype was picked up many times. This chain connects TRBV7-2 to TRBJ2-5; 9 bases match TRBD2. From germline, CDR1 is SGHTA and CDR2 FQGNSA. The CDR3 length is 15 residues. J gave up 4 bases and V 5 bases, and 8 bases lay outside the gene matches. The CDR3 coding sequence is TGTGCCAGCAGCATTGGCGGGGGGGGGGCAGAGACCCAGTACTTC. Its translation: CASSIGGGGAETQYF.